This TCR beta chain was found in a study of OX40 agonist ivuxolimab in advanced cancers. Study results and limitations: Fewer expanded clones were found on average in CD4+ than in CD8+ T cells.

Details on this clone: Its target is unknown.

Sequencing was performed with immunoSEQ multiplex PCR; in TCRdb, only in-frame clones are kept and a portion is missing. Here the sample spans approximately 82,000 clones, 80% to 95% being singletons. The CDR3 spans 14 residues. V lost 4 bases and J 0 bases, leaving 10 bases between the germline ends. Germline CDR1 reads SNHLY; CDR2 reads FYNNEI. This sequence originates from an adult with an advanced solid tumor such as melanoma, head and neck, liver or kidney cancer. The rearrangement joins TRBV2 to TRBJ2-7; TRBD1 might be the D (5 bases). The source material was CD4+ or CD8+ T cells sorted from blood, sampled in a trial of the OX40 agonist ivuxolimab. CDR3 region: CASSAQGDSYEQYF. The CDR3 region has the DNA TGTGCCAGCAGTGCGCAGGGTGACTCCTACGAGCAGTACTTC.